This T cell receptor (beta chain) was identified in a study of blood T cells in healthy people across ages. Study context: About one barcoded beta molecule per two T cells came from capture by template switching.

Donors were healthy Caucasian individuals from Russia aged about 6 to 95. Alongside a J-beta primer mix, a sample-barcoded 5' primer served in a second PCR lasting about 7 to 11 cycles. From the 5' RACE reads, TCRdb called clonotypes with MiXCR, one entry per CDR3 protein. The data hold around 870,000 distinct CDR3 sequences, with more than 25% observed a single time. This clonotype was counted a few times. Source material: blood. The sequence was obtained from a woman of 80 years or more in good health.

CDR3 region: CASSEDPRANYGYTF. CDR3 nucleotides: TGTGCCAGCAGTGAAGACCCAAGAGCTAACTATGGCTACACCTTC. This chain uses TRBV2 with TRBJ1-2; D remains unclear. The CDR3 has 15 residues. The germline CDR1 and CDR2 sequences are SNHLY and FYNNEI. The V gene lost 1 base and the J gene lost 0 bases, with 9 bases spanning the gap.